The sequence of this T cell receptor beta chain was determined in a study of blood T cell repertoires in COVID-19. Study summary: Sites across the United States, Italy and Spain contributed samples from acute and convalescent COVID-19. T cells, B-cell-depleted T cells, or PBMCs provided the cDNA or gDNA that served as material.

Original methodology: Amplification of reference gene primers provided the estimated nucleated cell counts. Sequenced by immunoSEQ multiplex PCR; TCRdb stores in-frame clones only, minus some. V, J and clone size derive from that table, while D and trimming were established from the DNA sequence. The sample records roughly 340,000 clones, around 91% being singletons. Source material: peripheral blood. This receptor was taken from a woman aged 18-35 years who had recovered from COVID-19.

Here the CDR3 DNA reads TGTGCCAGCAGTTACATCGGGACAGGGAACACTGAAGCTTTCTTT. It is translated as CASSYIGTGNTEAFF. This rearrangement joins TRBV6-6 to TRBJ1-1, with TRBD1 matching over 8 bases. This CDR3 is built from 15 residues. V was clipped by 2 bases and J by 1 base; unmatched bases: 3. The germline gives CDR1 MNHNY, CDR2 SVGAGI (reference sequence).